This entry concerns a single T cell receptor (beta chain). Sequencing used immunoSEQ multiplex PCR; TCRdb keeps in-frame clones, though not all of them. The sample comprises 100,000 to 150,000 clones, 92% of which are singletons, and around 5.1% rests with the top ten. This sample was included in a study of control samples from healthy donors and cancer patients. The CDR3 runs to 16 residues. The J segment lost 1 base and the V segment lost 5 bases, leaving 9 bases of the junction unmatched. Per the germline V gene, CDR1 is LGHDT and CDR2 is YNNKEL (reference sequence). The receptor's source is a young man in good health. The V call is TRBV3-1 (or the pseudogene TRBV3-2), the J call TRBJ2-5, with TRBD2 matching 8 bases. Sequencing was done on a sample of blood. In DNA form, the CDR3 reads TGTGCCAGCAGCACGAGGGGCGGGGGGCCCCAAGAGACCCAGTACTTC. Encoded protein: CASSTRGGGPQETQYF.